Listed here are 4 T cell receptor beta chains from one sample, sequenced in a study of T cell responses to AZD1222 COVID-19 vaccine. Sequencing used immunoSEQ multiplex PCR; TCRdb keeps in-frame clones, though not all of them. The table lists around 130,000 clones, 93% of them singletons, with more than 2.5% in the top ten. The material was peripheral blood, obtained on day 0 of AZD1222 vaccination. Source of these receptors: an adult in good health.

Only one count was recorded for this clone. The chain uses TRBV7-2 and TRBJ1-5, with 9 nucleotides matching TRBD1. The CDR3 totals 13 residues. Germline values: CDR1 SGHTA, CDR2 FQGNSA. J lost 6 bases, V lost 5 bases, and 2 bases had no gene match. The CDR3 DNA is TGTGCCAGCAGCGGGGACAGGGTTCAGCCCCAGCATTTT. Protein: CASSGDRVQPQHF.

This clone was found once. This chain connects TRBV19 to TRBJ1-5; D ambiguous. Germline CDR1 LNHDA, CDR2 SQIVND (reference sequence). V dropped 1 base and J dropped 1 base, with 8 bases sitting between them. CDR3 size: 15 residues. The chain's CDR3 is CASSIVWSSNQPQHF. CDR3 nucleotides: TGTGCCAGTAGTATAGTCTGGAGCAGCAATCAGCCCCAGCATTTT.

The chain carries TRBV21-1 and TRBJ1-1. TRBV21-1 is classified as a pseudogene. This CDR3 has 18 amino acids. The CDR3 DNA follows: TGTGCCAGCAGCAAAGTGTTCACGACGACCCTGGCGAACACTGAAGCTTTCTTT. This translates into CASSKVFTTTLANTEAFF.

The chain carries TRBV5-6 and TRBJ2-7; the D is unclear. This CDR3 contains 12 residues. V lost 5 bases, J lost 3 bases, and 9 bases lay in between. Germline-derived CDR1 and CDR2 are SGHDT and YYEEEE. CDR3 amino acids: CASSSDGYEQYF. CDR3 nucleotide sequence: TGTGCCAGCAGTTCCGACGGCTACGAGCAGTACTTC.